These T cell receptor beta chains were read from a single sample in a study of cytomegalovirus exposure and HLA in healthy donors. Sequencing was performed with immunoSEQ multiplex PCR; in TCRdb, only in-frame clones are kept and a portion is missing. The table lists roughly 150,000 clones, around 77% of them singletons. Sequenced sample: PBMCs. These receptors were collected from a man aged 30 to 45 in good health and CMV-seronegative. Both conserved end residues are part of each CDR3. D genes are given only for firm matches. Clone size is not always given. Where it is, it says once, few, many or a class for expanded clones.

CASSPSLITGGVYNEQFF TGTGCCAGCAGCCCAAGCCTAATTACAGGGGGCGTCTACAATGAGCAGTTCTTC TRBJ2-1 - TRBD1 TRBV6-4 18
CASSLGRNTIYF TGTGCCAGCAGTTTAGGCAGAAACACCATATATTTT TRBJ1-3 - - TRBV28 12
CASSLLASGYQETQYF TGCGCCAGCAGCTTGTTGGCTAGCGGGTACCAAGAGACCCAGTACTTC TRBJ2-5 - TRBD2 TRBV5-1 16
CASSWDTIYEQYF TGTGCCAGCAGTTGGGACACAATCTACGAGCAGTACTTC TRBJ2-7 - - TRBV28 13
CASRKGQGVEQFF TGTGCCAGCAGGAAGGGACAGGGGGTTGAGCAGTTCTTC TRBJ2-1 few TRBD1 TRBV28 13
CASRQGTNTEAFF TGCGCCAGCCGACAGGGGACAAACACTGAAGCTTTCTTT TRBJ1-1 - TRBD1 TRBV5-1 13
CASSQVASAGKNIQYF TGCGCCAGCAGCCAAGTAGCCTCGGCGGGAAAAAACATTCAGTACTTC TRBJ2-4 - - TRBV4-1 16
CASTVGWGDEQFF TGTGCCAGCACAGTGGGGTGGGGCGATGAGCAGTTCTTC TRBJ2-1 - - TRBV6-1 13
CSVDIGGAIRGYTF TGCAGCGTTGATATTGGGGGCGCGATTCGCGGCTACACCTTC TRBJ1-2 - - TRBV29-1 14
CASSLDRPGSSTDTQYF TGTGCCAGCAGCTTAGATCGTCCAGGCTCGAGCACAGATACGCAGTATTTT TRBJ2-3 - - TRBV11-2 17
CASSPRVNHEQYF TGTGCCAGCAGTCCCAGGGTGAATCACGAGCAGTACTTC TRBJ2-7 - - TRBV6-5 13
CASKSGTTSRRQFF TGTGCCAGCAAAAGCGGGACTACTTCAAGGAGGCAGTTCTTC TRBJ2-1 few - TRBV21-1 14
CAILAGGTSTDTQYF TGTGCCATCCTTGCCGGGGGGACTAGCACAGATACGCAGTATTTT TRBJ2-3 - TRBD2 TRBV6-1 15
CSVAAGTNEKLFF TGCAGCGTGGCCGCGGGGACGAATGAAAAACTGTTTTTT TRBJ1-4 - - TRBV29-1 13
CASSLPGIPGELFF TGTGCCAGCAGCTTGCCGGGGATACCGGGGGAGCTGTTTTTT TRBJ2-2 - - TRBV5-8 14
CASSLHGTQGGGNQPQHF TGTGCCAGCAGCTTGCATGGGACACAAGGAGGTGGCAATCAGCCCCAGCATTTT TRBJ1-5 - - TRBV5-4 18
CASRIAGGTGTQYF TGCGCCAGCAGGATAGCGGGGGGGACGGGGACCCAGTACTTC TRBJ2-5 - TRBD2 TRBV5-1 14
CASDSGTGGHEQYF TGTGCCAGCGACTCCGGGACAGGGGGGCACGAGCAGTACTTC TRBJ2-7 few TRBD1 TRBV6-5 14
CASSTTNRVGYTF TGTGCCAGTAGTACCACAAACAGGGTTGGCTACACCTTC TRBJ1-2 - - TRBV19 13
CASSDWDSGGTEAFF TGTGCCAGCAGCGACTGGGACAGCGGAGGCACTGAAGCTTTCTTT TRBJ1-1 - TRBD1 TRBV7-9 15
CASSPPNGQETQYF TGTGCCAGCTCACCACCGAACGGCCAAGAGACCCAGTACTTC TRBJ2-5 - - TRBV18 14
CASSILPGLNTGELFF TGTGCCAGCAGCATACTTCCGGGACTAAACACCGGGGAGCTGTTTTTT TRBJ2-2 - TRBD2 TRBV7-3 16
CASSLTGDISEKLFF TGTGCCAGCAGCTTAACCGGGGACATCAGTGAAAAACTGTTTTTT TRBJ1-4 - - TRBV7-3 15
CASSGRDRGHTGELFF TGTGCCAGCAGTGGCCGGGACAGGGGGCACACCGGGGAGCTGTTTTTT TRBJ2-2 few TRBD1 TRBV25-1 16
CAISESNRGSQPQHF TGTGCCATCAGTGAGTCTAACAGGGGGAGTCAGCCCCAGCATTTT TRBJ1-5 few TRBD1 TRBV10-3 15
CASSVAVSSGNTIYF TGTGCCAGCAGCGTAGCTGTTAGCTCTGGAAACACCATATATTTT TRBJ1-3 - - TRBV9 15
CARGSGNTIYF TGTGCGCGCGGGTCCGGAAACACCATATATTTT TRBJ1-3 - - TRBV30 11
CASSSQGTSGNTIYF TGTGCCAGCTCAAGTCAGGGGACCTCTGGAAACACCATATATTTT TRBJ1-3 - - TRBV18 15
CASSLSSSGREFEQYF TGTGCCAGCAGCCTATCTTCTAGCGGGAGGGAGTTCGAGCAGTACTTC TRBJ2-7 few TRBD2 TRBV27 16
CASSVEGVGWGEQYF TGTGCCAGCAGCGTAGAGGGAGTAGGATGGGGCGAGCAGTACTTC TRBJ2-7 - - TRBV9 15
CASSLLSGSTGELFF TGTGCCAGCAGCTTACTCTCTGGGAGCACCGGGGAGCTGTTTTTT TRBJ2-2 - - TRBV7-3 15
CASRLRQGSSYNEQFF TGTGCCAGCAGACTTAGACAGGGCAGCTCCTACAATGAGCAGTTCTTC TRBJ2-1 - TRBD1 TRBV27 16
CASSGTSDTQYF TGTGCCAGCAGTGGAACTTCGGATACGCAGTATTTT TRBJ2-3 few - TRBV2 12
CASSLGGRALRETQYF TGTGCCAGCAGCTTGGGCGGGAGGGCCCTCCGGGAGACCCAGTACTTC TRBJ2-5 - TRBD2 TRBV7-3 16
CASSLDSGTSSYEQYF TGTGCCAGCTCACTAGATAGCGGGACGTCCTCCTACGAGCAGTACTTC TRBJ2-7 - TRBD2 TRBV18 16
CASSALNYGYTF TGTGCCAGCAGCGCACTGAACTATGGCTACACCTTC TRBJ1-2 once - TRBV6-1 12
CATSRDTGGPNEKLFF TGTGCCACCAGCAGGGACACTGGGGGCCCTAATGAAAAACTGTTTTTT TRBJ1-4 - - TRBV15 16
CASSWGVATRQETQYF TGCGCCAGCAGCTGGGGGGTGGCGACTAGACAAGAGACCCAGTACTTC TRBJ2-5 - - TRBV5-1 16
CASSVGDRGLDEKLFF TGTGCCAGCAGCGTAGGGGACAGGGGGCTGGATGAAAAACTGTTTTTT TRBJ1-4 - TRBD1 TRBV9 16
CASSSFNEKLFF TGTGCCAGCTCATCCTTCAATGAAAAACTGTTTTTT TRBJ1-4 - - TRBV18 12
CASTLAGVSGELFF TGCGCCAGCACCTTAGCGGGAGTTTCCGGGGAGCTGTTTTTT TRBJ2-2 - TRBD2 TRBV5-1 14
CASSPQREFPYEQYF TGTGCCAGCAGCCCCCAACGGGAGTTTCCCTACGAGCAGTACTTC TRBJ2-7 - - TRBV11-2 15
CAIKEKHSNQPQHF TGTGCCATCAAAGAAAAACATAGCAATCAGCCCCAGCATTTT TRBJ1-5 - - TRBV10-3 14
CASVEGRAYQPQHF TGTGCCAGTGTGGAGGGCAGGGCTTATCAGCCCCAGCATTTT TRBJ1-5 - - TRBV28 14
CASSLVGETQYF TGTGCCAGCAGCTTAGTCGGGGAGACCCAGTACTTC TRBJ2-5 - - TRBV7-9 12
CAISESGGNTEAFF TGTGCCATCAGTGAGTCAGGCGGGAACACTGAAGCTTTCTTT TRBJ1-1 - - TRBV10-3 14
CASSSIGGGAIYEQYF TGTGCCAGCAGCTCCATCGGTGGCGGAGCGATCTACGAGCAGTACTTC TRBJ2-7 once - TRBV7-8 16
CATSLRVAGTGELFF TGTGCCACCTCCCTCAGGGTAGCCGGAACCGGGGAGCTGTTTTTT TRBJ2-2 - - TRBV28 15
CASSLWEWTGGSSGANVLTF TGTGCCAGCAGTTTATGGGAATGGACAGGGGGAAGCTCCGGGGCCAACGTCCTGACTTTC TRBJ2-6 - TRBD1 TRBV28 20
CATSRDKGGGNTIYF TGTGCCACCAGCAGAGATAAGGGTGGGGGGAACACCATATATTTT TRBJ1-3 - - TRBV15 15
CATGTIQGNEQYF TGTGCCACAGGGACAATACAGGGGAACGAGCAGTACTTC TRBJ2-7 - TRBD1 TRBV28 13
CASSLGQGYEQYF TGTGCCAGCAGCTTGGGCCAGGGCTACGAGCAGTACTTC TRBJ2-7 - - TRBV13 13
CASSRGSNQPQHF TGTGCCAGCAGCCGGGGTAGCAATCAGCCCCAGCATTTT TRBJ1-5 - - TRBV9 13
CASSEVDGISQYF TGTGCCAGCAGTGAAGTCGACGGGATTTCGCAGTATTTT TRBJ2-3 few - TRBV2 13